This TCR beta chain came from a study of circulating CD8 cells and anti-PD-1 response in melanoma. Four subsets defined by PD-1 and/or TIGIT were sorted from live CD3+CD8+TCRalphabeta+ cells. V was pared by 3 bases and J by 7 bases, with 5 bases of the junction left unmatched. CDR3 length: 14 residues. Per germline, CDR1 SGHDN and CDR2 FVKESK. The QIAseq Immune Repertoire TCR panel built the libraries from around 15 ng of total RNA. TCRdb independently ran MiXCR on the reads; one entry per CDR3 protein. Altogether roughly 170 distinct CDR3 sequences are present, about 24% being singletons, with the ten largest covering approximately 79%. Whole-study findings and limits: Generally, no replicate experiments were performed. Expanded sorted subsets were checked for tumor reactivity using peptides.

This clonotype was picked up one time. The antigen is undetermined. The sequencing here drew on CD8+ T cells from PBMCs, taken at baseline or after one month of anti-PD-1 therapy (not recorded which). The TCR sequence derives from a human donor with melanoma. The chain combines TRBV14 with TRBJ1-5; 8 bases align to TRBD1. CDR3 nucleotide sequence: TGTGCCAGCAGCCACATGGACAGGGCCCAGCCCCAGCATTTT. Its translation: CASSHMDRAQPQHF.